The next 8 T cell receptor beta chains were all read from a single sample in a study of T-cell memory formation after mild COVID-19. TCRdb redid the calling of the 5' RACE reads with MiXCR, one entry per CDR3 protein. The table includes about 390,000 distinct CDR3 sequences, about 15% detected once. Specimen: PBMCs or a T cell subset sorted from them (not recorded which). Every receptor here comes from a man between 18 and 35 years old who had mild COVID-19 (a few samples of this study predate the infection). Cell type and time point are not known.

V is TRBV12-3 or TRBV12-4 and J is TRBJ1-1; a weak D match, TRBD1 (6 bases). Trimming removed 2 bases from V and 8 bases from J, with 18 bases in between. The CDR3 has 15 residues. CDR3 sequence reads: CASSLNYLGGGEAFF. CDR3 bases: TGTGCCAGCAGTTTAAACTACCTTGGGGGCGGCGAAGCTTTCTTT.

V is TRBV6-6 and J is TRBJ1-1; 7 positions match TRBD1. The ends lost 6 bases at V and 6 bases at J; junction bases unmatched: 19. Germline CDR1 and CDR2: MNHNY and SVGAGI (reference sequence). This CDR3 is 17 amino acids long. DNA of the CDR3: TGTGCCAGCAGCCGGATCCCCGACCCCCTGGGGACAGCTGAAGCTTTCTTT. Translating gives CASSRIPDPLGTAEAFF.

This clonotype turned up a few times. This chain links TRBV28 with TRBJ2-2; 7 bases line up with TRBD1. The V gene's germline CDR1 is MDHEN and CDR2 SYDVKM. This CDR3 is 14 amino acids long. With 8 bases clipped from V and 1 base from J, the junction kept 4 bases outside the gene matches. CDR3 sequence reads: CASDDRVNTGELFF. CDR3 nucleotides: TGTGCCAGCGATGACAGGGTGAACACCGGGGAGCTGTTTTTT.

This clonotype has just a few counts. The chain links TRBV7-2 to TRBJ1-1, with no clear D. CDR1 is SGHTA, CDR2 FQGNSA, per germline. V was clipped by 3 bases and J by 8 bases, with 7 bases between them. This CDR3 region has 11 residues. The DNA for the CDR3 is TGTGCCAGCAGCTTCGTGGGGGAAGCTTTCTTT. This sequence encodes CASSFVGEAFF.

V usage is TRBV2 and J usage is TRBJ2-7; 7 positions match TRBD1. Germline assignment: CDR1 SNHLY and CDR2 FYNNEI. The J segment lost 0 bases and the V segment lost 7 bases, leaving 6 bases of the junction unmatched. The CDR3 covers 14 residues. CDR3 nucleotide sequence: TGTGCCAGCAACGGGGACAGTAACTCCTACGAGCAGTACTTC. Protein product: CASNGDSNSYEQYF.

This clonotype was detected a few times. The J gene is TRBJ1-1, the V gene TRBV6-6; no definite D call. Looked up from germline, CDR1 is MNHNY and CDR2 is SVGAGI (reference sequence). With 0 bases removed from V and 1 base from J, the gap between germline ends came to 9 bases. CDR3 length: 15 amino acids. The chain's CDR3 is CASSYSVQRNTEAFF. The CDR3 region has the DNA TGTGCCAGCAGTTACTCGGTGCAGCGGAACACTGAAGCTTTCTTT.

The gene calls are TRBV7-3 and TRBJ2-2; D may be TRBD1 (6 bases). Trimming took 5 bases from V and 1 from J, leaving 20 bases between them. The germline gives CDR1 SGHTA, CDR2 FQGTGA. CDR3 length equals 18 residues. The chain's CDR3 is CASSDGPGAGVNTGELFF. CDR3 DNA sequence: TGTGCCAGCAGCGACGGGCCCGGGGCAGGGGTGAACACCGGGGAGCTGTTTTTT. The entire variable domain, with the rest obtained from reference TRBV7-3 and TRBJ2-2, is as follows: GAGVSQTPSNKVTEKGKYVELRCDPISGHTALYWYRQSLGQGPEFLIYFQGTGAADDSGLPNDRFFAVRPEGSVSTLKIQRTERGDSAVYLCASSDGPGAGVNTGELFFGEGSRLTVL.

The chain has TRBV6-1 and TRBJ2-5; 13 bases line up with TRBD2. V was pared by 8 bases and J by 1 base, with 7 bases of the junction left unmatched. The CDR3 is made up of 16 amino acids. CDR1 MNHNS and CDR2 SASEGT come from the germline V gene. CDR3: CASRRTSGGLQETQYF. In DNA, the CDR3 is TGTGCCAGCCGACGGACTAGCGGGGGACTCCAAGAGACCCAGTACTTC.